This T cell receptor beta chain was sequenced for a study of T cell repertoires in cytomegalovirus infection. Study background: It can be stated that public TCR beta signatures indicated CMV infection as well as a matching HLA type.

Whole-study findings and limits: The study found HLA-C-restricted CMV-specific TCR beta clonotypes dominating the ex vivo response.

TCRdb fed the reads into MiXCR, producing one record per CDR3 protein. The table lists around 440,000 distinct CDR3 sequences, about 10% of them singletons. Remarks on this clonotype: Its antigen is unidentified.

This CDR3 has 14 amino acids. Germline V gives CDR1 PRHDT, CDR2 FYEKMQ (reference sequence). The germline V and J ends were trimmed by 5 bases and 4 bases, with 14 bases remaining between them. This sequence was found in a human donor in good health (CMV status not recorded). Some clones in this sample may be carry-over from other donors' samples. The V gene is TRBV13, the J gene TRBJ1-1; TRBD1 might be the D (6 bases). Sequenced: PBMCs. CDR3 bases: TGTGCCAGCAGCCCCATGGGGGGCCGCACTGAAGCTTTCTTT. Translated, it gives CASSPMGGRTEAFF.